The 17 T cell receptor beta chains below come from one sample, sequenced in a study of blood T cell repertoires in COVID-19. Here immunoSEQ multiplex PCR was the method, and the copy in TCRdb shows in-frame clones only, minus some. The sample includes 140,000 or so clones, about 88% of them seen just once. The source material was peripheral blood. The source of these receptors is a human donor with COVID-19, enrolled during active disease. The donor label of this sample is uncertain.

The rearrangement uses TRBV18 and TRBJ1-5; unclear D gene. The CDR3 runs 15 residues. CDR1 and CDR2 from the germline V gene are KGHSH and LQKENI. V lost 4 bases and J 0 bases, leaving 10 bases between the germline ends. CDR3 loop: CASSLGGYSNQPQHF. DNA for the CDR3: TGTGCCAGCTCACTGGGCGGGTATAGCAATCAGCCCCAGCATTTT.

With regard to this clone: One junction end disagrees with the germline gene, perhaps due to a read error. V usage is TRBV5-4 and J usage is TRBJ2-1; 16 bases fit TRBD2. The CDR3 has 14 residues. Germline V CDR1 and CDR2: SGHNT, YYREEE (reference sequence). The CDR3 region has the DNA TGTGCCAGCAGAAAAGGGACTAGCGGGGGGGCGTCGATCTTC. Amino acid sequence: CASRKGTSGGASIF.

J is TRBJ1-1 and V is TRBV10-2; 10 nucleotides align to TRBD1. J lost 3 bases, V lost 6 bases, and 7 bases had no gene match. Per germline, CDR1 WSHSY and CDR2 SAAADI. The CDR3 totals 15 residues. The CDR3 protein is CASSLRTGGDTEAFF. The CDR3 region has the DNA TGCGCCAGCAGCCTTCGGACAGGGGGGGACACTGAAGCTTTCTTT.

This chain links TRBV7-9 with TRBJ2-7, with TRBD2 matching over 10 bases. The CDR3 is 13 residues long. In germline, CDR1 is SEHNR, CDR2 FQNEAQ (reference sequence). J lost 6 bases, V lost 4 bases, and 3 bases had no gene match. Here the CDR3 DNA reads TGTGCCAGCAGCTCATTAGCGGGAGGCGAGCAGTACTTC. It yields the protein CASSSLAGGEQYF.

The V gene is TRBV7-3, the J gene TRBJ2-3, with TRBD1 matching 9 bases. Germline CDR1 and CDR2: SGHTA and FQGTGA. CDR3 length: 17 residues. The V and J ends lost 5 bases and 5 bases, in that order; junction bases with no gene match: 14. CDR3 DNA: TGTGCCAGCAGCCCACAAAGGGGACAGGGTTTAAGAGATACGCAGTATTTT. It translates to CASSPQRGQGLRDTQYF. Full variable domain (missing parts from reference TRBV7-3 and TRBJ2-3): GAGVSQTPSNKVTEKGKYVELRCDPISGHTALYWYRQSLGQGPEFLIYFQGTGAADDSGLPNDRFFAVRPEGSVSTLKIQRTERGDSAVYLCASSPQRGQGLRDTQYFGPGTRLTVL.

Only one count was recorded for this clone. The CDR3 sequence is CASSAQTGDNEQFF. Here the CDR3 DNA reads TGTGCCAGCAGCGCCCAGACAGGGGACAATGAGCAGTTCTTC. The rearrangement uses TRBV4-2 and TRBJ2-1, with 8 bases matching TRBD1. J gave up 5 bases and V 5 bases, and 5 bases lay outside the gene matches. The CDR3 sequence is 14 residues long. Germline CDR1 reads LGHNA; CDR2 reads YNFKEQ.

This rearrangement joins TRBV5-1 to TRBJ2-2; 9 nucleotides match TRBD1. There are 16 residues in the CDR3. V was clipped by 4 bases and J by 1 base; unmatched bases: 5. The germline gives CDR1 SGHRS, CDR2 YFSETQ. CDR3 sequence: CASSPRQGENTGELFF. The CDR3, as DNA: TGCGCCAGCAGCCCCAGACAGGGGGAGAACACCGGGGAGCTGTTTTTT.

The chain has TRBV5-1 and TRBJ1-1; 7 bases map to TRBD1. CDR1 and CDR2 (germline): SGHRS, YFSETQ. The CDR3 runs 14 residues. After removal of 2 bases from V and 1 base from J, the junction contained 2 bases not matched to a gene. The CDR3, as DNA: TGCGCCAGCAGCTTCACAGGGGAGAACACTGAAGCTTTCTTT. Translating gives CASSFTGENTEAFF.

The gene calls are TRBV29-1 and TRBJ2-3; weak D call: TRBD1 (5 bases). Deletions cut 3 bases from V and 4 bases from J, with 5 bases between. CDR1 is SQVTM, CDR2 ANQGSEA, per germline. This CDR3 spans 11 amino acids. The CDR3, as DNA: TGCAGCGTTGAGGGGCCAGATACGCAGTATTTT. Translation gives CSVEGPDTQYF.

This chain connects TRBV7-9 to TRBJ1-4; D gene uncertain. Germline V CDR1 and CDR2: SEHNR, FQNEAQ (reference sequence). This CDR3 is 16 amino acids long. V was clipped by 5 bases and J by 4 bases, with 17 bases between them. The DNA for the CDR3 is TGTGCCAGCAGCAATGACGAGGCCGGCCTTAATGAAAAACTGTTTTTT. Protein sequence: CASSNDEAGLNEKLFF.

The genes are TRBV7-9 and TRBJ2-2; 8 bases align to TRBD1. Germline assignment: CDR1 SEHNR and CDR2 FQNEAQ (reference sequence). The junction had 8 bases not matched to a gene; V was cut back by 6 bases and J by 2 bases. The CDR3 runs to 16 residues. The CDR3 bases are TGTGCCAGCAGGTTTGGGACAGGCGTTAACACCGGGGAGCTGTTTTTT. It is translated as CASRFGTGVNTGELFF.

The chain couples TRBV7-2 to TRBJ2-5, with 8 bases fitting TRBD2. CDR3 length equals 13 residues. The V gene end was trimmed by 4 bases and the J gene end by 4 bases; junction bases not matched to a gene: 2. The V gene's germline CDR1 is SGHTA and CDR2 FQGNSA. CDR3 sequence: CASSYLAGETQYF. Here the CDR3 DNA reads TGTGCCAGCAGCTACCTAGCGGGAGAGACCCAGTACTTC.

This clone was counted a few times. The V gene is TRBV6-5, the J gene TRBJ1-2; 7 bases map to TRBD1. V gave up 2 bases and J gave up 3 bases; unmatched junction bases: 6. The CDR3 contains 15 residues. Germline-derived CDR1 and CDR2 are MNHEY and SVGAGI. CDR3 protein: CASSYGDRADYGYTF. Written as DNA, the CDR3 is TGTGCCAGCAGTTACGGCGACAGGGCGGACTATGGCTACACCTTC.

This clone has just one count. The chain recombines TRBV10-2 with TRBJ2-1; D is possibly TRBD1 (5 bases). Looked up from germline, CDR1 is WSHSY and CDR2 is SAAADI. The ends were cut back, 7 bases at V and 4 bases at J, with 14 bases in the middle. The CDR3 has 14 residues. DNA of the CDR3: TGCGCCAGCACCACCTACTCAGGGTACAATGAGCAGTTCTTC. Translating gives CASTTYSGYNEQFF.

V gene TRBV19 combines with J gene TRBJ1-2; possible D gene TRBD1, 6 bases. The CDR3 is 14 residues long. The V gene lost 5 bases and the J gene lost 4 bases, with 14 bases spanning the gap. Germline V gene data show CDR1 as LNHDA and CDR2 as SQIVND (reference sequence). CDR3 coding DNA: TGTGCCAGTAGTTCCCAACAGGGTAGCTATGGCTACACCTTC. It translates to CASSSQQGSYGYTF. Supplemented by reference TRBV19 and TRBJ1-2, the full variable domain reads DGGITQSPKYLFRKEGQNVTLSCEQNLNHDAMYWYRQDPGQGLRLIYYSQIVNDFQKGDIAEGYSVSREKKESFPLTVTSAQKNPTAFYLCASSSQQGSYGYTFGSGTRLTVV.

The chain recombines TRBV25-1 with TRBJ1-1; 9 bases fit TRBD1. This CDR3 has 16 amino acids. Trimming removed 2 bases from V and 0 bases from J; junction bases left unmatched: 4. CDR1 and CDR2 (germline): MGHDK, SYGVNS. This chain's CDR3 is CASSELGQGMNTEAFF. As DNA, the CDR3 is TGTGCCAGCAGTGAACTTGGACAGGGGATGAACACTGAAGCTTTCTTT. Full variable domain (remainder filled in from reference TRBV25-1 and TRBJ1-1): EADIYQTPRYLVIGTGKKITLECSQTMGHDKMYWYQQDPGMELHLIHYSYGVNSTEKGDLSSESTVSRIRTEHFPLTLESARPSHTSQYLCASSELGQGMNTEAFFGQGTRLTVV.

The gene calls are TRBV3-1 (or the pseudogene TRBV3-2) and TRBJ2-1; D ambiguous. The CDR3 totals 16 residues. V was clipped by 1 base and J by 8 bases, with 18 bases between them. CDR1 and CDR2 (germline): LGHDT, YNNKEL (reference sequence). The CDR3 coding sequence is TGTGCCAGCAGCCAAGTGTTCACTCTCGCCCGCGATGAGCAGTTCTTC. Its translation: CASSQVFTLARDEQFF.